The present T cell receptor (beta chain) was sequenced within a study of blood T cell repertoires in COVID-19. As for the study in general: The United States, Italy and Spain supplied acute and convalescent COVID-19 samples. T cells, B-cell-depleted T cells, or PBMCs provided the cDNA or gDNA that served as material.

Clones were read by immunoSEQ multiplex PCR, and TCRdb kept only the in-frame ones, dropping some. In the table there are 80,000 to 95,000 clones, around 79% of which are singletons. Germline values: CDR1 SGHNT, CDR2 YYREEE (reference sequence). The CDR3 length is 14 residues. Unmatched junction bases numbered 4, after V lost 1 base and J lost 3 bases. This clone was seen once. The chain joins TRBV5-4 to TRBJ2-7; 7 bases are a match to TRBD2. The TCR sequence derives from a woman over 75 with acute or convalescent COVID-19. Sequences were obtained from peripheral blood. CDR3: CASSLFGLDYEQYF. Here the CDR3 DNA reads TGTGCCAGCAGCTTGTTTGGACTAGACTACGAGCAGTACTTC.